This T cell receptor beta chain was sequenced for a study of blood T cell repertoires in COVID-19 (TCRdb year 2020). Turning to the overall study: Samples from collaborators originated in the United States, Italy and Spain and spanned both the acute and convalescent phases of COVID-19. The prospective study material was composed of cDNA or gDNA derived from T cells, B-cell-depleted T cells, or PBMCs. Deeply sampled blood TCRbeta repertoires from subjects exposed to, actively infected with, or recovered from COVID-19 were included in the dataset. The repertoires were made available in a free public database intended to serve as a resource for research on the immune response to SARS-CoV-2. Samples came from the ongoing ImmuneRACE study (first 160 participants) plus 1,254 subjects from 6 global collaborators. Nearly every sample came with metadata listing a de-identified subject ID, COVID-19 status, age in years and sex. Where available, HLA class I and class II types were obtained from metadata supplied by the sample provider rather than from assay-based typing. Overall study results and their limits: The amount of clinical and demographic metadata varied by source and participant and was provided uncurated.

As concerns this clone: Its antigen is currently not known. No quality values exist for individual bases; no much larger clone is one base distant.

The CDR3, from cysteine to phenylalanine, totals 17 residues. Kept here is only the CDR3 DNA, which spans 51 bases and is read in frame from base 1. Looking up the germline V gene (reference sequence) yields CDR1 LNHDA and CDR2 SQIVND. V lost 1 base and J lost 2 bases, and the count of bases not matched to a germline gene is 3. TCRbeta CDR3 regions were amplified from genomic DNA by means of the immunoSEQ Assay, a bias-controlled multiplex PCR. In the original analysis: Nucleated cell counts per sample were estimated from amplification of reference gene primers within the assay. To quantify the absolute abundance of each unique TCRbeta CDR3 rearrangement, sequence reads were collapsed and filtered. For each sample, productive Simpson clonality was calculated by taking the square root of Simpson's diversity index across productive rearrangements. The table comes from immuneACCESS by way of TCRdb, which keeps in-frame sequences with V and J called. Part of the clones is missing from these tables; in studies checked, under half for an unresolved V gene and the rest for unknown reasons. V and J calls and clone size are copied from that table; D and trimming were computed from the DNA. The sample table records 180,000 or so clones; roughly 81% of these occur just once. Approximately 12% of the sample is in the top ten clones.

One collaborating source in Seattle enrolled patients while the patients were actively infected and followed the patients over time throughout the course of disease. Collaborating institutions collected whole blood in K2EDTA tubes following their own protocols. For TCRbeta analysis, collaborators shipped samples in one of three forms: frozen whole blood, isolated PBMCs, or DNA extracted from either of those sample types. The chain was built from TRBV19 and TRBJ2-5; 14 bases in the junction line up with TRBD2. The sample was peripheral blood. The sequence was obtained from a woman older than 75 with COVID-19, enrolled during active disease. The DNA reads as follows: TGTGCCAGTAGTATAGGGGGGACTAGCGGGAGTCAAGAGACCCAGTACTTC. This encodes CASSIGGTSGSQETQYF.